These 15 T cell receptor beta chains were all obtained from the same sample, sequenced in a study of identical twins. Via MiXCR, TCRdb re-called the 5' RACE reads, giving one row per CDR3 protein. Among 350,000 or so distinct CDR3 sequences listed, around 12% were seen once. Another study also made use of these data, one on yellow fever vaccine responses in identical twins.

Sequenced material: CD8+ T cells sorted from blood. These receptor sequences come from a woman between 18 and 29 years old in good health.

This clonotype was seen at least ten times. The chain combines TRBV14 with TRBJ2-2, with D unclear. The CDR3 totals 12 residues. Germline values: CDR1 SGHDN, CDR2 FVKESK. Trimming cost V 0 bases and J 9 bases, with 5 bases left between them. The CDR3 bases are TGTGCCAGCAGCCAAGACTTGCGGGAGCTGTTTTTT. Translation: CASSQDLRELFF. The whole variable domain, remainder taken from reference TRBV14 and TRBJ2-2, is EAGVTQFPSHSVIEKGQTVTLRCDPISGHDNLYWYRRVMGKEIKFLLHFVKESKQDESGMPNNRFLAERTGGTYSTLKVQPAELEDSGVYFCASSQDLRELFFGEGSRLTVL.

This chain connects TRBV5-1 to TRBJ2-1; 13 nucleotides line up with TRBD2. The ends lost 3 bases at V and 3 bases at J; junction bases unmatched: 9. The germline V gene encodes CDR1 SGHRS and CDR2 YFSETQ. The CDR3 covers 18 residues. CDR3 sequence reads: CASSWSGTSGTYYNEQFF. The CDR3 DNA follows: TGCGCCAGCAGCTGGTCCGGGACTAGCGGGACGTACTACAATGAGCAGTTCTTC.

This clonotype has ten or more counts. This chain links TRBV6-1 with TRBJ2-2; TRBD1 agrees at 8 bases. Unmatched junction bases numbered 6, after V lost 6 bases and J lost 3 bases. CDR3 length: 15 residues. Germline V gives CDR1 MNHNS, CDR2 SASEGT. CDR3 amino acids: CASRLRGQYTGELFF. DNA of the CDR3: TGTGCCAGCAGGCTCAGGGGGCAGTACACCGGGGAGCTGTTTTTT.

This clonotype was detected a few times. The chain couples TRBV20-1 to TRBJ1-4; D is possibly TRBD1 (6 bases). Per germline, CDR1 DFQATT and CDR2 SNEGSKA (reference sequence). The CDR3 has 13 residues. The ends were cut back, 5 bases at V and 4 bases at J, with 11 bases in the middle. The CDR3 loop is CSAQDRYNEKLFF. The CDR3 coding sequence is TGCAGTGCTCAGGACAGATATAATGAAAAACTGTTTTTT.

This clonotype showed up just a few times. The chain combines TRBV6-1 with TRBJ2-6, with unresolved D. V was pared by 4 bases and J by 0 bases, with 13 bases between. Germline V lookup: CDR1 MNHNS, CDR2 SASEGT. The CDR3 has 17 residues. The CDR3 DNA reads as TGTGCCAGCAGTGCCCGGGCCGAGAGCTCTGGGGCCAACGTCCTGACTTTC. As protein: CASSARAESSGANVLTF.

This clonotype occurred a few times. The CDR3 bases are TGTGCCAGCAGTCCGGCTTGGGGGTTCGAGCAGTACGTC. Its protein is CASSPAWGFEQYV. The chain uses TRBV12-3 or TRBV12-4 and TRBJ2-7; D could derive from TRBD1 or TRBD2 (5 bases each). Trimming shortened V by 5 bases and J by 6 bases, and 14 bases separated the two germline ends. The CDR3 loop spans 13 amino acids.

The DNA of the CDR3 is TGTGCCAGCAGGACAGGGACCGATGAGCAGTTCTTC. Protein sequence: CASRTGTDEQFF. The chain employs TRBV7-6 and TRBJ2-1; the match to TRBD1 covers 7 bases. Losses at the gene ends were 6 bases for V and 8 bases for J; bases not matched to a gene: 4. Germline V gives CDR1 SGHVS, CDR2 FNYEAQ. This CDR3 contains 12 residues.

This clonotype appeared a few times. The chain uses TRBV25-1 and TRBJ2-3, with D hard to call. Germline CDR1 MGHDK, CDR2 SYGVNS. The CDR3 extends over 13 amino acids. V lost 1 base to trimming and J lost 5 bases, with 7 bases between them. CDR3 nucleotides: TGTGCCAGCAGTGAATTCACAGAAGATACGCAGTATTTT. As protein: CASSEFTEDTQYF.

This clonotype was detected a few times. The chain has TRBV7-8 and TRBJ2-1, with D perhaps TRBD1 (6 bases). CDR1 and CDR2 (germline): SGHVS, FQNEAQ. The CDR3 runs 14 residues. Trimming shortened V by 1 base and J by 8 bases, and 12 bases separated the two germline ends. Here the CDR3 DNA reads TGTGCCAGCAGCTTAGGCCAGGGGACGGATGAGCAGTTCTTC. Translating gives CASSLGQGTDEQFF.

J is TRBJ1-5 and V is TRBV7-8, with D perhaps matching TRBD1 (6 bases). Germline CDR1 SGHVS, CDR2 FQNEAQ. The ends were cut back, 1 base at V and 2 bases at J, with 9 bases in the middle. This CDR3 has 15 residues. The CDR3: CASSLGSGGNQPQHF. The CDR3 nucleotides are TGTGCCAGCAGCTTAGGGTCAGGGGGCAATCAGCCCCAGCATTTT. Based on the CDR3 plus reference TRBV7-8 and TRBJ1-5, the full variable domain is GAGVSQSPRYKVAKRGQDVALRCDPISGHVSLFWYQQALGQGPEFLTYFQNEAQLDKSGLPSDRFFAERPEGSVSTLKIQRTQQEDSAVYLCASSLGSGGNQPQHFGDGTRLSIL.

The V and J genes are TRBV7-6 and TRBJ2-2; the D is unclear. The CDR3 runs to 13 residues. Looked up from germline, CDR1 is SGHVS and CDR2 is FNYEAQ. V was shortened by 5 bases and J by 6 bases, with 10 bases between the two germline ends. The CDR3 DNA reads as TGTGCCAGCAGCCCTACCTTGGCCGGGGAGCTGTTTTTT. Amino acids: CASSPTLAGELFF.

This clonotype came up many times. V gene TRBV12-3 or TRBV12-4 combines with J gene TRBJ1-2; the D gene is possibly TRBD1 (5 bases). This CDR3 has 13 amino acids. Trimming took 3 bases from V and 8 from J, leaving 13 bases between them. The CDR3 region has the DNA TGTGCCAGCAGTTTCCTCCAGGGCGAGGGCTACACCTTC. Encoded protein: CASSFLQGEGYTF.

This clonotype occurred a few times. DNA for the CDR3: TGCAGCGTTGGGCGGGAGGGCCACAATGAGCAGTTCTTC. It specifies CSVGREGHNEQFF. V gene TRBV29-1 combines with J gene TRBJ2-1, with TRBD2 matching 9 bases. With V trimmed by 4 bases and J by 5 bases, 3 bases remained unmatched. CDR3 length equals 13 residues. Per the germline V gene, CDR1 is SQVTM and CDR2 is ANQGSEA.

This chain connects TRBV7-6 to TRBJ2-1; perhaps TRBD2 as D (7 bases). V was pared by 5 bases and J by 3 bases, with 17 bases between. This CDR3 has 16 residues. CDR1 SGHVS and CDR2 FNYEAQ come from the germline V gene. DNA for the CDR3: TGTGCCAGCAGCCGAAGGGGGGGGGGCGACTACAATGAGCAGTTCTTC. It encodes CASSRRGGGDYNEQFF.

This clonotype showed up many times. The V and J genes are TRBV5-1 and TRBJ2-1; D gene ambiguous. The CDR3 extends over 15 amino acids. The V gene lost 4 bases and the J gene lost 0 bases, with 11 bases spanning the gap. Germline V CDR1 and CDR2: SGHRS, YFSETQ. CDR3 DNA sequence: TGCGCCAGCAGCCTGAGCTACAGCTCCTACAATGAGCAGTTCTTC. As protein: CASSLSYSSYNEQFF.